This is a list of T cell receptor beta chains from one sample in a study of cytomegalovirus exposure and HLA in healthy donors. Repertoires were generated with immunoSEQ multiplex PCR, while TCRdb's copy carries only in-frame clones and drops some. The sample's table shows tens of thousands of clones. The sequencing sample was made of PBMCs. These TCRs come from a woman aged 25 to 39 in good health and CMV-seropositive. CDR3s include the opening cysteine and the closing phenylalanine or tryptophan. The D gene is left open where the match is weak.

J | D | V | DNA | CDR3
TRBJ2-7 | - | TRBV27 | TGTGCCAGCAGTTTAGTTAGCGGAGGCTACGAGCAGTACTTC | CASSLVSGGYEQYF
TRBJ1-2 | - | TRBV25-1 | TGTGCCAGCAGTGTGGGGGGGGGCTACACCTTC | CASSVGGGYTF
TRBJ1-2 | - | TRBV6-6 | TGTGCCAGCAGTTACTCCCAGTCGGAGGGCTACACCTTC | CASSYSQSEGYTF
TRBJ2-7 | - | TRBV6-1 | TGTGCCAGCAGTGATGGGCAGAGAGACTACGAGCAGTACTTC | CASSDGQRDYEQYF
TRBJ2-7 | - | TRBV5-1 | TGCGCCAGCAGCTCCGGACAGCCGACGAGGGAGCAGTACTTC | CASSSGQPTREQYF
TRBJ2-3 | TRBD2 | TRBV4-1 | TGCGCCAGCAGCGGGACTAGCCGGGCAGATACGCAGTATTTT | CASSGTSRADTQYF
TRBJ1-5 | - | TRBV6-1 | TGTGCCAGCAGTGAAAGGGCCCCCCGACAGGTCCCCAATCAGCCCCAGCATTTT | CASSERAPRQVPNQPQHF
TRBJ2-5 | - | TRBV6-1 | TGTGCCAGCACTAGACAGAGACAACAAGAGACCCAGTACTTC | CASTRQRQQETQYF
TRBJ2-1 | TRBD1 | TRBV4-1 | TGCGCCAGCAGCCTTGGACAGGGAGCTGTGAATGAGCAGTTCTTC | CASSLGQGAVNEQFF
TRBJ2-5 | TRBD1 | TRBV5-1 | TGCGCCAGCAGCTTCACAGGGGGCGCAGAGACCCAGTACTTC | CASSFTGGAETQYF
TRBJ2-5 | - | TRBV2 | TGTGCCAGCAGTGAAAACAGTTACCAAGAGACCCAGTACTTC | CASSENSYQETQYF
TRBJ1-1 | TRBD1 | TRBV18 | TGTGCCAGCTCACCCCAGACAGGGGACACTGAAGCTTTCTTT | CASSPQTGDTEAFF
TRBJ2-3 | TRBD2 | TRBV5-1 | TGCGCCAGCAGCTTGAGACCCGGGTCCACTTCAGCGGGAGACGCAGATACGCAGTATTTT | CASSLRPGSTSAGDADTQYF
TRBJ2-7 | TRBD2 | TRBV30 | TGTGCCTCTAAAGCGGGACGGAGCGCCTACGAGCAGTACTTC | CASKAGRSAYEQYF
TRBJ1-6 | TRBD1 | TRBV18 | TGTGCCAGCTCACTCGGACAGGGCGATAATTCACCCCTCCACTTT | CASSLGQGDNSPLHF
TRBJ2-5 | TRBD2 | TRBV15 | TGTGCCACCAGCAGAATCGCTAGCGGGGGAGAGACCCAGTACTTC | CATSRIASGGETQYF